This T cell receptor (beta chain) came from a study of PD-1 blockade in mismatch repair-deficient tumors. Generated by immunoSEQ multiplex PCR, the TCRdb table keeps only in-frame clones and is missing some. The data hold under 150,000 clones, with about 88% observed a single time. CDR3 length: 15 amino acids. V shed 2 bases and J shed 5 bases, with 19 bases lying between them. CDR1 is GTSNPN, CDR2 SVGIG, per germline (reference sequence). This clone has just a few counts. Sequences were derived from peripheral blood, sampled 44 weeks after starting pembrolizumab. V gene TRBV30 combines with J gene TRBJ2-7; TRBD1 might be the D (6 bases). The clonotype comes from an adult with mismatch repair-deficient cancer. CDR3 loop: CAWSPYGTLYHEQYF. CDR3 coding DNA: TGTGCCTGGAGTCCTTATGGGACACTATACCACGAGCAGTACTTC.